This passage covers 15 T cell receptor beta chains from one sample sequenced in a study of OX40 agonist ivuxolimab in advanced cancers. Generated by immunoSEQ multiplex PCR, the TCRdb table keeps only in-frame clones and is missing some. This table has about 100,000 clones, roughly 95% appearing once. Sequencing used CD4+ or CD8+ T cells sorted from blood, obtained in a trial of the OX40 agonist ivuxolimab. Receptor source: an adult with an advanced solid tumor such as melanoma, head and neck, liver or kidney cancer.

This chain connects TRBV9 to TRBJ2-1; TRBD2 might be the D (5 bases). The CDR3 is 16 amino acids. CDR1 and CDR2 from the germline V gene are SGDLS and YYNGEE. V gave up 3 bases and J gave up 0 bases, with 13 bases separating them. The CDR3 loop reads CASSGRSGGSYNEQFF. Here the CDR3 DNA reads TGTGCCAGCAGCGGGAGGAGCGGAGGCTCCTACAATGAGCAGTTCTTC.

The V and J genes are TRBV28 and TRBJ1-1, with D perhaps TRBD1 (5 bases). CDR1 is MDHEN, CDR2 SYDVKM, per germline. V was cut by 9 bases and J by 0 bases, with 14 bases left in between. The CDR3 totals 14 residues. The DNA for the CDR3 is TGTGCCAGTTCTCTCGGACAAGTGAACACTGAAGCTTTCTTT. Translated: CASSLGQVNTEAFF.

Turning to this clone: The junction and the germline gene differ at one end; a read error may be behind it. Other DNA sequences within the sample encode an identical CDR3. V gene TRBV5-6 combines with J gene TRBJ2-7; no clear D. From germline, CDR1 is SGHDT and CDR2 YYEEEE. The length of the CDR3 is 16 residues. The CDR3 sequence: CASSLDGPSSHYEQYF. CDR3 coding DNA: TGTGCCAGTAGCTTGGACGGCCCCTCGTCTCATTACGAGCAGTACTTC.

The chain uses TRBV19 and TRBJ2-7; 7 bases are shared with TRBD1. The V gene's germline CDR1 is LNHDA and CDR2 SQIVND (reference sequence). J gave up 2 bases and V 5 bases, and 3 bases lay outside the gene matches. The CDR3 spans 13 residues. CDR3 bases: TGTGCCAGTAGTTCTACAGGGGCCTACGAGCAGTACTTC. It is translated as CASSSTGAYEQYF.

The chain employs TRBV15 and TRBJ1-1, with no clear D. The CDR3 totals 12 residues. With 5 bases removed from V and 0 bases from J, the gap between germline ends came to 4 bases. CDR1 LNHNV and CDR2 YYDKDF come from the germline V gene (reference sequence). The CDR3 DNA reads TGTGCCACCAGCTCTTTGAACACTGAAGCTTTCTTT. Amino acids: CATSSLNTEAFF. The full variable domain, rest sourced from reference TRBV15 and TRBJ1-1, is DAMVIQNPRYQVTQFGKPVTLSCSQTLNHNVMYWYQQKSSQAPKLLFHYYDKDFNNEADTPDNFQSRRPNTSFCFLDIRSPGLGDTAMYLCATSSLNTEAFFGQGTRLTVV.

This sequence joins TRBV5-1 and TRBJ2-7, with unresolved D. V gave up 0 bases and J gave up 6 bases, with 7 bases separating them. The germline V gene encodes CDR1 SGHRS and CDR2 YFSETQ. This CDR3 contains 12 residues. CDR3 loop: CASSLGSSEQYF. CDR3 nucleotide sequence: TGCGCCAGCAGCTTGGGTTCGTCCGAGCAGTACTTC. Complete variable domain (other parts from reference TRBV5-1 and TRBJ2-7): KAGVTQTPRYLIKTRGQQVTLSCSPISGHRSVSWYQQTPGQGLQFLFEYFSETQRNKGNFPGRFSGRQFSNSRSEMNVSTLELGDSALYLCASSLGSSEQYFGPGTRLTVT.

The chain carries TRBV28 and TRBJ1-2; D not resolved. Deletions cut 3 bases from V and 1 base from J, with 9 bases between. CDR3 length: 14 amino acids. CDR1 is MDHEN and CDR2 is SYDVKM in the germline V gene. The CDR3 region is CASSLGRDNYGYTF. As DNA, the CDR3 is TGTGCCAGCAGTTTGGGGAGAGATAACTATGGCTACACCTTC.

The chain joins TRBV5-6 to TRBJ1-1; D remains unclear. V was clipped by 0 bases and J by 6 bases, with 6 bases between them. The length of the CDR3 is 12 residues. Per the germline V gene, CDR1 is SGHDT and CDR2 is YYEEEE. The CDR3 sequence is CASSLEGPEAFF. In DNA form, the CDR3 reads TGTGCCAGCAGCTTGGAGGGCCCTGAAGCTTTCTTT.

The chain recombines TRBV6-6 with TRBJ1-2; 9 nucleotides agree with TRBD1. Germline V gene lookup returns CDR1 MNHNY and CDR2 SVGAGI (reference sequence). Losses at the gene ends were 6 bases for V and 2 bases for J; bases not matched to a gene: 1. This CDR3 has 13 amino acids. The CDR3 loop is CASSTGGNYGYTF. The CDR3 DNA is TGTGCCAGCAGCACAGGGGGCAACTATGGCTACACCTTC.

V usage is TRBV7-6 and J usage is TRBJ2-7; tentatively, D is TRBD1 (6 bases). Germline values: CDR1 SGHVS, CDR2 FNYEAQ. The V and J ends lost 1 base and 4 bases respectively, with 14 bases between them. The CDR3 is 15 amino acids. DNA of the CDR3: TGTGCCAGCAGCTTAGATACAGGGTACGTGTACGAGCAGTACTTC. Its translation: CASSLDTGYVYEQYF.

The chain uses TRBV7-9 and TRBJ2-7; 10 nucleotides match TRBD1. Germline V gene lookup returns CDR1 SEHNR and CDR2 FQNEAQ (reference sequence). The CDR3 sequence is 16 residues long. Losses at the gene ends were 5 bases for V and 2 bases for J; bases not matched to a gene: 9. Here the CDR3 reads CASSPTGGAGTYEQYF. DNA for the CDR3: TGTGCCAGCAGCCCGACAGGGGGCGCGGGGACCTACGAGCAGTACTTC.

V is TRBV5-1 and J is TRBJ2-5; TRBD1 agrees at 8 bases. With 3 bases clipped from V and 1 base from J, the junction kept 2 bases outside the gene matches. This CDR3 contains 14 residues. In germline, CDR1 is SGHRS, CDR2 YFSETQ. CDR3 DNA: TGCGCCAGCAGCTCCAGGGGGCTCCAAGAGACCCAGTACTTC. It is translated as CASSSRGLQETQYF.

The chain employs TRBV27 and TRBJ2-7; 10 positions match TRBD1. Losses at the gene ends were 0 bases for V and 3 bases for J; bases not matched to a gene: 2. Germline-derived CDR1 and CDR2 are MNHEY and SMNVEV (reference sequence). This CDR3 is built from 15 residues. DNA for the CDR3: TGTGCCAGCAGTTTATCGACAGGGGGCGGCTACGAGCAGTACTTC. It codes for CASSLSTGGGYEQYF.

The CDR3 DNA is TGTGCCAGCAGGCCGGGGACTAGCGGGCCGGAGGGTTACCCAGATACGCAGTATTTT. Its translation is CASRPGTSGPEGYPDTQYF. This chain links TRBV28 with TRBJ2-3, with 12 bases matching TRBD2. Losses at the gene ends were 6 bases for V and 4 bases for J; bases not matched to a gene: 17. CDR3 size: 19 residues. The germline CDR1 and CDR2 sequences are MDHEN and SYDVKM.

The rearrangement uses TRBV6-1 and TRBJ2-5, with D tentatively TRBD2 (6 bases). CDR1 and CDR2 (germline): MNHNS, SASEGT. The CDR3 is 14 amino acids. V dropped 6 bases and J dropped 2 bases, with 13 bases sitting between them. As DNA, the CDR3 is TGTGCCAGCAGGCCCAGGGACTTGCAAGAGACCCAGTACTTC. Encoded protein: CASRPRDLQETQYF.